This T cell receptor beta chain was identified in a study of blood T cell repertoires in COVID-19. On the study more broadly: The United States, Italy and Spain supplied acute and convalescent COVID-19 samples. PBMCs, B-cell-depleted T cells, or T cells were the source of the cDNA or gDNA that made up the material.

Authors' processing steps: Researchers report that nucleated cell counts were estimated from reference gene primer amplification. Profiling relied on immunoSEQ multiplex PCR, and the TCRdb table lists in-frame clones only, not all of them. That table is the source of V, J and clone size, and D and trimming were worked out from the DNA. Of 200,000 to 250,000 clones listed, approximately 80% are singletons. There are 18 residues in the CDR3. After removal of 3 bases from V and 0 bases from J, the junction contained 14 bases not matched to a gene. Germline assignment: CDR1 MDHEN and CDR2 SYDVKM. Sequencing was performed on peripheral blood. The clonotype was recovered from a woman aged 45-59 years with acute or convalescent COVID-19. The rearrangement links TRBV28 to TRBJ2-7; TRBD2 matches 7 bases. The CDR3 DNA is TGTGCCAGCAGTTTCCGGCTTGAGTTGCGGGGGATCTCCTACGAGCAGTACTTC. Translating gives CASSFRLELRGISYEQYF. Variable domain in full (rest from reference TRBV28 and TRBJ2-7): DVKVTQSSRYLVKRTGEKVFLECVQDMDHENMFWYRQDPGLGLRLIYFSYDVKMKEKGDIPEGYSVSREKKERFSLILESASTNQTSMYLCASSFRLELRGISYEQYFGPGTRLTVT.